The source of this TCR beta chain is a study of T cells in narcolepsy. Study-wide context: Patients with NT1 or NT2 and healthy control donors were enrolled.

Looked up from germline, CDR1 is MNHNY and CDR2 is SVGAGI (reference sequence). This CDR3 spans 13 amino acids. The V end was cut by 7 bases, the J end by 1 base, with 8 bases between. Points from the study as a whole: Healthy controls reportedly lacked the autoreactive clonotypes serially found in patients' blood.

The protocol was immunoSEQ multiplex PCR, while the TCRdb copy is restricted to in-frame clones and leaves out a portion. The sample yields fewer than 40,000 clones, 75% to 90% seen once. As regards this clone: No antigen is known for it.

This TCR derives from a human donor in good health. Source material: memory (CD45RA-) CD4+ T cells from blood. This chain connects TRBV6-6 to TRBJ1-5; D not resolved. The CDR3 reads CASKDLSNQPQHF. CDR3 DNA sequence: TGTGCCAGCAAAGACCTAAGCAATCAGCCCCAGCATTTT.